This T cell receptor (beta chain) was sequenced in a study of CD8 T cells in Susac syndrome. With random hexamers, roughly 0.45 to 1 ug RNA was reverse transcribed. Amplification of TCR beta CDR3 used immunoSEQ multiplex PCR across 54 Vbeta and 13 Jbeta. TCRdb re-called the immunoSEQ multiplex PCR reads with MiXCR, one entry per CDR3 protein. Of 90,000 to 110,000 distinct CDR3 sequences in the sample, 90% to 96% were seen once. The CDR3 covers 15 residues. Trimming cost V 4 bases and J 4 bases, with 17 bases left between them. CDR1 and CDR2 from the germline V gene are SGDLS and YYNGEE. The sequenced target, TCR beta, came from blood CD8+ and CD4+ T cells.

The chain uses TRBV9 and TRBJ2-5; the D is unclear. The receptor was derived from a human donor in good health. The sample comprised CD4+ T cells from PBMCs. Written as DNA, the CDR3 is TGTGCCAGCAGCACAGCAGACACCATGAGAGAGACCCAGTACTTC. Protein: CASSTADTMRETQYF.